Here is one TCR beta chain with its context. Its antigen is not identified. This sample is part of a study of shared clonotypes between healthy human individuals. Overall study results and limits: Approximately 5% was the fraction of naive CD4 clonotypes found shared across several donors. Few donors restricted represented genetic and exposure-history diversity.

How the authors handled the data: From ImmunoSEQ came sequences covering only the junction and carrying no quality scores, so filtering differed. Only in-frame clones appear in the TCRdb table, and some are missing; sequencing was by immunoSEQ multiplex PCR. The V and J calls and clone size were taken over from that table, and D and trimming were inferred from the DNA. Of about 530,000 clones listed, 90% to 97% are singletons. The sequenced sample was naive CD4+ T cells sorted from blood. The subset is: CD45RA+ positively selected. The TCR originated in a woman aged 25 to 39 in good health.

The DNA for the CDR3 is TGTGCCAGCAGTTTAATGAGTGGGGCCTCGAACACCGGGGAGCTGTTTTTT. Translation gives CASSLMSGASNTGELFF. The chain joins TRBV27 to TRBJ2-2; a weak D match, TRBD1 (5 bases). Trimming left V 2 bases short and J 0 bases short, with 13 bases between. Germline-derived CDR1 and CDR2 are MNHEY and SMNVEV (reference sequence). The CDR3 sequence is 17 residues long.